This entry lists 27 T cell receptor beta chains sequenced from one sample in a study of OX40 agonist ivuxolimab in advanced cancers. Produced via immunoSEQ multiplex PCR; TCRdb's table is partial and in-frame only. This repertoire shows some 74,000 clones, around 94% found once; its top ten account for 9.5% to 10%. This sample comprised CD4+ or CD8+ T cells sorted from blood, obtained in a trial of the OX40 agonist ivuxolimab. These receptors all come from an adult with an advanced solid tumor such as melanoma, head and neck, liver or kidney cancer.

The rearrangement links TRBV6-5 to TRBJ1-1, with D perhaps matching TRBD1 (5 bases). The V gene's germline CDR1 is MNHEY and CDR2 SVGAGI. The CDR3 runs 13 residues. The V and J ends lost 6 bases and 4 bases respectively, with 12 bases between them. CDR3 coding DNA: TGTGCCAGCAGCTCATCAGGGATCACTGAAGCTTTCTTT. It encodes CASSSSGITEAFF.

The V and J genes are TRBV15 and TRBJ2-2; 9 nucleotides align to TRBD2. Germline CDR1 is LNHNV and CDR2 is YYDKDF (reference sequence). The CDR3 loop spans 17 amino acids. Losses at the gene ends were 0 bases for V and 8 bases for J; bases not matched to a gene: 10. CDR3 loop: CATSRDNLAGEGGELFF. The CDR3 DNA is TGTGCCACCAGCAGAGATAATTTAGCGGGAGAAGGAGGGGAGCTGTTTTTT.

This chain joins TRBV4-1 and TRBJ2-5; D is perhaps TRBD1 (5 bases). The V end was cut by 0 bases, the J end by 1 base, with 9 bases between. The CDR3 is 15 residues long. CDR1 MGHRA and CDR2 YSYEKL come from the germline V gene. The CDR3 DNA follows: TGCGCCAGCAGCCAAGAGGCCAGGGCCCAAGAGACCCAGTACTTC. This sequence encodes CASSQEARAQETQYF.

The V and J genes are TRBV27 and TRBJ2-1; 15 bases are shared with TRBD2. J was trimmed by 6 bases and V by 5 bases; bases with no gene match: 2. This CDR3 is 15 amino acids long. Germline V gene data show CDR1 as MNHEY and CDR2 as SMNVEV (reference sequence). In DNA, the CDR3 is TGTGCCAGCAGTGCGGGACTAGCGGGAGGCAATGAGCAGTTCTTC. Translation gives CASSAGLAGGNEQFF.

The rearrangement joins TRBV30 to TRBJ1-1; D gene uncertain. This CDR3 has 12 amino acids. In germline, CDR1 is GTSNPN, CDR2 SVGIG (reference sequence). The V end lost 1 base, the J end lost 9 bases, and 12 bases lay between the germline ends. The CDR3 sequence is CAWSGADDKAFF. Here the CDR3 DNA reads TGTGCCTGGAGTGGTGCGGATGATAAAGCTTTCTTT. The whole variable domain, filled in from reference TRBV30 and TRBJ1-1, reads SQTIHQWPATLVQPVGSPLSLECTVEGTSNPNLYWYRQAAGRGLQLLFYSVGIGQISSEVPQNLSASRPQDRQFILSSKKLLLSDSGFYLCAWSGADDKAFFGQGTRLTVV.

The CDR3 sequence is CASSFPANNEQFF. CDR3 nucleotide sequence: TGTGCCAGCAGCTTTCCCGCCAACAATGAGCAGTTCTTC. The chain couples TRBV7-9 to TRBJ2-1; no firm D call. Germline lookup yields CDR1 SEHNR and CDR2 FQNEAQ (reference sequence). The germline V and J ends were trimmed by 3 bases and 5 bases, with 8 bases remaining between them. The CDR3 spans 13 residues.

This chain uses TRBV7-6 with TRBJ1-4; a possible D gene is TRBD1 (6 bases). Germline CDR1 and CDR2: SGHVS and FNYEAQ. Trimming took 4 bases from V and 1 from J, leaving 16 bases between them. CDR3 size: 17 residues. This CDR3 reads CASSSHPGEVTNEKLFF. DNA for the CDR3: TGTGCCAGCAGCTCACACCCAGGGGAGGTAACTAATGAAAAACTGTTTTTT. Full variable domain (rest looked up from reference TRBV7-6 and TRBJ1-4): GAGVSQSPRYKVTKRGQDVALRCDPISGHVSLYWYRQALGQGPEFLTYFNYEAQQDKSGLPNDRFSAERPEGSISTLTIQRTEQRDSAMYRCASSSHPGEVTNEKLFFGSGTQLSVL.

J is TRBJ2-7 and V is TRBV11-2, with D maybe TRBD2 (5 bases). The CDR3 sequence is 15 residues long. V was clipped by 0 bases and J by 4 bases, with 13 bases between them. Germline V gives CDR1 SGHAT, CDR2 FQNNGV. This CDR3 reads CASSLDYRSGYEQYF. The CDR3 coding sequence is TGTGCCAGCAGCTTAGATTATAGGTCGGGGTACGAGCAGTACTTC.

CDR3 residues: CASSQGLDRGPYEQYF. The CDR3 bases are TGTGCCAGCAGCCAGGGTCTGGACAGGGGGCCCTACGAGCAGTACTTC. The chain couples TRBV4-2 to TRBJ2-7; 11 bases align to TRBD1. The CDR3 is 16 residues long. The trim removed 3 bases at V and 2 bases at J, leaving 6 bases unmatched. CDR1 and CDR2 from the germline V gene are LGHNA and YNFKEQ.

The rearrangement links TRBV28 to TRBJ2-7, with D maybe TRBD2 (6 bases). This CDR3 spans 15 amino acids. Germline V gene lookup returns CDR1 MDHEN and CDR2 SYDVKM. The ends were cut back, 4 bases at V and 5 bases at J, with 18 bases in the middle. The CDR3 spells CASSSHWGGDDEQYF. The DNA of the CDR3 is TGTGCCAGCAGTTCCCACTGGGGAGGAGATGACGAGCAGTACTTC. The variable domain in full, completed from reference TRBV28 and TRBJ2-7, reads DVKVTQSSRYLVKRTGEKVFLECVQDMDHENMFWYRQDPGLGLRLIYFSYDVKMKEKGDIPEGYSVSREKKERFSLILESASTNQTSMYLCASSSHWGGDDEQYFGPGTRLTVT.

The chain carries TRBV7-9 and TRBJ1-2; the D is unclear. The V end lost 4 bases, the J end lost 6 bases, and 9 bases lay between the germline ends. The CDR3 is made up of 12 amino acids. CDR1 and CDR2 (germline): SEHNR, FQNEAQ (reference sequence). The CDR3 DNA reads as TGTGCCAGCAGCTGGCAGGCGGATGGCTACACCTTC. It yields the protein CASSWQADGYTF. The full variable domain, with the rest looked up from reference TRBV7-9 and TRBJ1-2, is DTGVSQNPRHKITKRGQNVTFRCDPISEHNRLYWYRQTLGQGPEFLTYFQNEAQLEKSRLLSDRFSAERPKGSFSTLEIQRTEQGDSAMYLCASSWQADGYTFGSGTRLTVV.

The chain recombines TRBV19 with TRBJ2-7; D is perhaps TRBD2 (6 bases). V was shortened by 3 bases and J by 0 bases, with 21 bases between the two germline ends. Germline lookup yields CDR1 LNHDA and CDR2 SQIVND (reference sequence). The CDR3 runs to 18 residues. The CDR3 sequence is CASSIRLALGLNSYEQYF. In nucleotides, the CDR3 is TGTGCCAGTAGTATCCGGCTAGCGCTGGGTCTTAACTCCTACGAGCAGTACTTC. The full variable domain, in which reference TRBV19 and TRBJ2-7 provide the parts outside the CDR3, is DGGITQSPKYLFRKEGQNVTLSCEQNLNHDAMYWYRQDPGQGLRLIYYSQIVNDFQKGDIAEGYSVSREKKESFPLTVTSAQKNPTAFYLCASSIRLALGLNSYEQYFGPGTRLTVT.

The chain's CDR3 is CASSQSTGNTIYF. CDR3 in DNA: TGCGCCAGCAGCCAAAGCACTGGAAACACCATATATTTT. The chain is built from TRBV4-3 and TRBJ1-3; D gene unclear. Trimming cost V 2 bases and J 2 bases, with 4 bases left between them. The CDR3 sequence is 13 residues long. Germline V gives CDR1 LGHNA, CDR2 YSLEER.

The chain recombines TRBV5-4 with TRBJ2-5; D may match TRBD1 or TRBD2 (6 bases each). The CDR3 has 14 residues. Trimming stripped 2 bases from V and 2 bases from J, with 10 bases between. Germline CDR1 reads SGHNT; CDR2 reads YYREEE (reference sequence). CDR3 in DNA: TGTGCCAGCAGCTTTTCGGGGGCTCAAGAGACCCAGTACTTC. Encoded protein: CASSFSGAQETQYF.

V and J are TRBV18 and TRBJ1-1, with D perhaps matching TRBD1 (5 bases). The CDR3 covers 15 residues. Germline CDR1 and CDR2: KGHSH and LQKENI. V was shortened by 2 bases and J by 1 base, with 11 bases between the two germline ends. The CDR3 coding sequence is TGTGCCAGCTCACCAGGGGGAGGAAAGAACACTGAAGCTTTCTTT. Translation gives CASSPGGGKNTEAFF.

In nucleotides, the CDR3 is TGTGCCAGTAGGGAGACTAGCGGGGACATCTACAATGAGCAGTTCTTC. This encodes CASRETSGDIYNEQFF. The V and J genes are TRBV19 and TRBJ2-1; 11 bases fit TRBD2. Unmatched junction bases numbered 7, after V lost 6 bases and J lost 3 bases. This CDR3 has 16 residues. Germline CDR1 is LNHDA and CDR2 is SQIVND (reference sequence).

This sequence joins TRBV2 and TRBJ2-7; D unresolved. The CDR3 totals 14 residues. Trimming stripped 2 bases from V and 1 base from J, with 9 bases between. Germline CDR1 and CDR2: SNHLY and FYNNEI. The chain's CDR3 is CASSENKGSYEQYF. In DNA form, the CDR3 reads TGTGCCAGCAGTGAAAACAAGGGTTCCTACGAGCAGTACTTC.

The gene calls are TRBV25-1 and TRBJ2-7; the D is unclear. Deletions cut 0 bases from V and 1 base from J, with 7 bases between. The CDR3 loop spans 14 amino acids. Germline V lookup: CDR1 MGHDK, CDR2 SYGVNS. The DNA of the CDR3 is TGTGCCAGCAGTGAATATGACAAATCCTACGAGCAGTACTTC. Protein: CASSEYDKSYEQYF.

The chain is built from TRBV6-5 and TRBJ1-2; D is unresolved. CDR3 length equals 15 residues. Between the trimmed V and J ends, which lost 0 bases and 4 bases, there was a span of 12 bases. Germline CDR1 is MNHEY and CDR2 is SVGAGI. CDR3 amino acids: CASSYSPDGAYGYTF. Here the CDR3 DNA reads TGTGCCAGCAGTTACTCCCCGGACGGAGCCTATGGCTACACCTTC.

The rearrangement links TRBV23-1 to TRBJ2-3, with D perhaps being TRBD1 or TRBD2 (5 bases each). TRBV23-1 qualifies as an ORF whose function is uncertain. V lost 0 bases, J lost 4 bases, and 14 bases lay in between. The CDR3 consists of 16 residues. The CDR3 reads CASSQSGPLGADTQYF. The CDR3 nucleotides are TGCGCCAGCAGTCAATCGGGCCCCTTGGGGGCAGATACGCAGTATTTT.

This chain uses TRBV7-8 with TRBJ2-7; TRBD1 might be the D (6 bases). This CDR3 is built from 15 residues. V lost 5 bases to trimming and J lost 0 bases, with 14 bases between them. Germline CDR1 reads SGHVS; CDR2 reads FQNEAQ. The CDR3 bases are TGTGCCAGCAGCCCCTGGCAGGGGCCCTCCTACGAGCAGTACTTC. Translation gives CASSPWQGPSYEQYF.

The J gene is TRBJ2-1, the V gene TRBV2; D possibly corresponds to TRBD1 (6 bases). The CDR3 contains 17 residues. Trimming cost V 3 bases and J 1 base, with 16 bases left between them. Germline CDR1 reads SNHLY; CDR2 reads FYNNEI. The CDR3 sequence: CASSDYVTRGSYNEQFF. CDR3 bases: TGTGCCAGCAGTGATTATGTTACCAGGGGTTCCTACAATGAGCAGTTCTTC.

The V gene is TRBV4-3, the J gene TRBJ2-7; D unresolved. V lost 0 bases and J lost 3, with 6 bases in between. The CDR3 sequence is 13 residues long. The germline V gene encodes CDR1 LGHNA and CDR2 YSLEER. The CDR3 loop reads CASSQDQNYEQYF. The DNA for the CDR3 is TGCGCCAGCAGCCAAGATCAAAACTACGAGCAGTACTTC.

The rearrangement uses TRBV7-2 and TRBJ2-3; D gene ambiguous. Germline V gene data show CDR1 as SGHTA and CDR2 as FQGNSA. The CDR3 runs 13 residues. Trimming shortened V by 2 bases and J by 6 bases, and 9 bases separated the two germline ends. The CDR3 sequence: CASSLYTGDTQYF. The CDR3, as DNA: TGTGCCAGCAGCTTATACACTGGTGATACGCAGTATTTT.

The CDR3 region has the DNA TGTGCCAGCAGTCTAGGGGTGCAACAGCCCCAGCATTTT. Amino acids: CASSLGVQQPQHF. The V gene is TRBV28, the J gene TRBJ1-5; tentatively, D is TRBD1 (5 bases). Trimming pared 5 bases from V and 7 bases from J, leaving 12 bases between. CDR3 length equals 13 residues. The V gene's germline CDR1 is MDHEN and CDR2 SYDVKM.

As concerns this clone: Other DNA variants within this sample encode the same CDR3. The chain uses TRBV19 and TRBJ1-5; tentative D call: TRBD1 (5 bases). Trimming took off 6 bases at V and 0 bases at J, with 12 bases between the two ends. The germline V gene encodes CDR1 LNHDA and CDR2 SQIVND (reference sequence). The CDR3 spans 15 residues. In DNA form, the CDR3 reads TGTGCCAGTAGCTTGACAGACTATAGCAATCAGCCCCAGCATTTT. Encoded protein: CASSLTDYSNQPQHF.

A note on this clone: Other DNA variants within this sample encode the same CDR3. The chain links TRBV27 to TRBJ2-3, with D perhaps matching TRBD1 (5 bases). Germline values: CDR1 MNHEY, CDR2 SMNVEV (reference sequence). Trimming removed 5 bases from V and 2 bases from J, with 11 bases in between. This CDR3 is 14 amino acids long. Here the CDR3 DNA reads TGTGCCAGCAGTCCTGACAGAGACACAGATACGCAGTATTTT. This sequence encodes CASSPDRDTDTQYF.